This T cell receptor (beta chain) was documented in a study of shared T cell receptors in the human thymus. Assay: immunoSEQ multiplex PCR; the TCRdb copy retains only in-frame clones and omits some. The table records 630,000 or so clones, about 89% of them present only once. V lost 8 bases to trimming and J lost 0 bases; unmatched junction nucleotides: 8. The length of the CDR3 is 15 residues. Germline V lookup: CDR1 LNHNV, CDR2 YYDKDF (reference sequence). This same sample was also taken into another study, of human thymus T cells. That source adds: Corrective cardiac surgery supplied the resected thymus tissue. Seemingly biased V and J gene usage marked thymic and blood repertoires.

The sequenced sample was thymocytes. This chain connects TRBV15 to TRBJ1-1; 8 bases line up with TRBD1. The TCR originated in a boy under two years old with a congenital heart defect. In DNA form, the CDR3 reads TGTGCCACCGCTGCGACAGGGGTCTTGAACACTGAAGCTTTCTTT. Translation: CATAATGVLNTEAFF.